The TCR beta chain described here comes from a study of beta chain features in type 1 diabetes. Whole-study results and caveats: Within each of all four CD4+ subsets, Type 1 diabetes patients had TCRB CDR3s that were moderately but significantly shorter.

With respect to this clone: The antigen is unknown.

CDR1 is MNHNS, CDR2 SASEGT, per germline. Between the trimmed V and J ends, which lost 2 bases and 3 bases, there was a span of 10 bases. The CDR3 totals 14 residues. Sorting that relied on CD45RO/CCR7/CD25/CD127/CD95/CD27 yielded CD4+ naive, central memory, regulatory and stem cell-like memory cells. What was sequenced were expressed TCRB transcripts, since all of the isolated RNA had been reverse transcribed. Using immunoSEQ multiplex PCR, the repertoire was profiled, and TCRdb retains in-frame clones only, with some absent. The sample holds almost 350,000 clones; approximately 9.7% are singletons and the top ten take about 1%.

The J gene is TRBJ1-1, the V gene TRBV6-1; D ambiguous. This sequence was found in a man aged 30 to 45 with type 1 diabetes. Sequencing was performed on central memory CD4+ T cells from blood. CDR3 sequence: CASSESHIDTEAFF. CDR3 bases: TGTGCCAGCAGTGAATCACACATCGACACTGAAGCTTTCTTT.